This TCR beta chain was captured in a study of blood T cells in healthy people across ages. Those donating, healthy Caucasian individuals from Russia, were aged about 6 to 90. Researchers isolated at least 6 million PBMCs per sample. Per sample, no less than 5 micrograms of total RNA were extracted. This CDR3 spans 14 amino acids. Trimming stripped 3 bases from V and 2 bases from J, with 9 bases between. Together with a sample-barcoded 5' primer, a J-beta primer mix was included in a second PCR lasting roughly 6 to 12 cycles. Sequencing recovered at least 2.5 million CDR3-containing paired-end reads from each sample. TCRdb re-analysed the 5' RACE reads in MiXCR, keeping a single row per CDR3 protein. The sample lists 1.5 million to 1.9 million distinct CDR3 sequences; approximately 42% were seen once.

The clonotype comes from a woman under 30 in good health. The gene calls are TRBV12-3 or TRBV12-4 and TRBJ2-3; no reliable D call. What was sequenced was blood. DNA of the CDR3: TGTGCCAGCAGTTTCTCAGACCTCACAGATACGCAGTATTTT. This gives the protein CASSFSDLTDTQYF.